The rows below give T cell receptor beta chains drawn from one sample of a study of blood T cell repertoires in COVID-19. The data were produced by immunoSEQ multiplex PCR, yet TCRdb's version contains in-frame clones alone and is incomplete. The top ten hold 3.5% to 5% of the sample, which has 190,000 or so clones, around 88% seen once. The specimen sequenced was peripheral blood. The receptors were gathered from a woman under 40 with acute or convalescent COVID-19. CDR3s include the opening cysteine and the closing phenylalanine or tryptophan. D genes are given only for firm matches. Part of the rows lack a size; the others show once, few, many or a class for expanded clones.

V: TRBV6-5
J: TRBJ1-2
size: NA
D: NA
DNA: TGTGCCAGCACCGGGGAGGGTAGAAACTATGGCTACACCTTC
CDR3: CASTGEGRNYGYTF

V: TRBV6-5
J: TRBJ2-2
size: NA
D: TRBD1
DNA: TGTGCCAGCAGATACGGGACAGGGGGTTTCGGGGAGCTGTTTTTT
CDR3: CASRYGTGGFGELFF

V: TRBV7-9
J: TRBJ2-1
size: NA
D: NA
DNA: TGTGCCAGCAGCTTTCCTCCTCGCAGCCAGGGCAATGAGCAGTTCTTC
CDR3: CASSFPPRSQGNEQFF

V: TRBV27
J: TRBJ1-1
size: NA
D: NA
DNA: TGTGCCAGCATGGGGGGGCTGGCCACTGAAGCTTTCTTT
CDR3: CASMGGLATEAFF

V: TRBV5-4
J: TRBJ2-2
size: NA
D: TRBD2
DNA: TGTGCCAGCAGCTCCAGGACTAGCGTAAACACCGGGGAGCTGTTTTTT
CDR3: CASSSRTSVNTGELFF

V: TRBV21-1
J: TRBJ2-2
size: NA
D: NA
DNA: TGTGCCAGCAGCGCAACAGGGGGGCCTCTGACCGGGGAGCTGTTTTTT
CDR3: CASSATGGPLTGELFF

V: TRBV28
J: TRBJ2-7
size: NA
D: TRBD2
DNA: TGTGCCAGCAGTTTAGACTTCACTAGCGGGGGTTACGAGCAGTACTTC
CDR3: CASSLDFTSGGYEQYF

V: TRBV7-2
J: TRBJ1-1
size: NA
D: TRBD1
DNA: TGTGCCAGCAGCGGACAGGGGCAGAACACTGAAGCTTTCTTT
CDR3: CASSGQGQNTEAFF

V: TRBV24-1
J: TRBJ2-1
size: few
D: NA
DNA: TGTGCCACCAGTGTGGGGGGTAGGAATGAGCAGTTCTTC
CDR3: CATSVGGRNEQFF

V: TRBV11-2
J: TRBJ1-1
size: once
D: NA
DNA: TGTGCCAGCAGCCAGAGACAGGCCATGAACACTGAAGCTTTCTTT
CDR3: CASSQRQAMNTEAFF

V: TRBV6-5
J: TRBJ2-3
size: NA
D: NA
DNA: TGTGCCAGCAGATCCAAAAGCGGCACAGATACGCAGTATTTT
CDR3: CASRSKSGTDTQYF

V: TRBV28
J: TRBJ2-1
size: NA
D: TRBD2
DNA: TGTGCCAGCAGTCAACCGGGACTAGCGGAGGCGAGCTCCTACAATGAGCAGTTCTTC
CDR3: CASSQPGLAEASSYNEQFF

V: TRBV6-1
J: TRBJ2-1
size: once
D: TRBD2
DNA: TGTGCCAGCAGTGAAGTACCGGGAGGGGGAAACAATGAGCAGTTCTTC
CDR3: CASSEVPGGGNNEQFF

V: TRBV7-9
J: TRBJ2-3
size: NA
D: TRBD2
DNA: TGTGCCAGCACACTAGCGGGAGGGTATACGCAGTATTTT
CDR3: CASTLAGGYTQYF

V: TRBV5-1
J: TRBJ2-1
size: few
D: TRBD2
DNA: TGCGCCAGCAGCAAACGTACTAGCGGGAGTAATGAGCAGTTCTTC
CDR3: CASSKRTSGSNEQFF

V: TRBV16
J: TRBJ2-7
size: NA
D: NA
DNA: TGTGCCAGCAGCCAATTGGGGGGGACATATGGCGAGCAGTACTTC
CDR3: CASSQLGGTYGEQYF

V: TRBV7-8
J: TRBJ2-7
size: once
D: TRBD2
DNA: TGTGCCAGCAGCTCCCCACGCGGGGGGACCTACGAGCAGTACTTC
CDR3: CASSSPRGGTYEQYF

V: TRBV10-3
J: TRBJ1-3
size: NA
D: NA
DNA: TGTGCCATCAGTGCCCAGGGTAACTCTGGAAACACCATATATTTT
CDR3: CAISAQGNSGNTIYF

V: TRBV10-3
J: TRBJ2-3
size: few
D: NA
DNA: TGTGCCATCAGTAAGAGTGATACGCAGTATTTT
CDR3: CAISKSDTQYF

V: TRBV19
J: TRBJ1-3
size: NA
D: NA
DNA: TGTGCCAGTAGTATCAGAAGGAGTTTTGGAAACACCATATATTTT
CDR3: CASSIRRSFGNTIYF

V: TRBV12-3/TRBV12-4
J: TRBJ2-5
size: once
D: NA
DNA: TGTGCCTGCCGGGAGCCGAAACAAGAGACCCAGTACTTC
CDR3: CACREPKQETQYF

V: TRBV27
J: TRBJ2-3
size: NA
D: NA
DNA: TGTGCCAGCGCCTGGGGAGGTTCAGATACGCAGTATTTT
CDR3: CASAWGGSDTQYF

V: TRBV24-1
J: TRBJ1-5
size: NA
D: NA
DNA: TGTGCCACCAGTGATTTGACAGATAATCAGCCCCAGCATTTT
CDR3: CATSDLTDNQPQHF

V: TRBV11-2
J: TRBJ1-1
size: NA
D: NA
DNA: TGTGCCAGCAGCTATGGTGGGCGCACTGAAGCTTTCTTT
CDR3: CASSYGGRTEAFF

V: TRBV5-1
J: TRBJ1-2
size: NA
D: NA
DNA: TGCGCCAGCAGCTTGGTTGAGAGCCGCGCTTATGGCTACACCTTC
CDR3: CASSLVESRAYGYTF

V: TRBV4-2
J: TRBJ1-1
size: NA
D: NA
DNA: TGTGCCAGCAGCCAAGGCACCCCTGACATGGCTTTCTTT
CDR3: CASSQGTPDMAFF

V: TRBV2
J: TRBJ2-7
size: NA
D: TRBD2
DNA: TGTGCCACGAAGGGACTAGCGGGAGGCGAGCAGTACTTC
CDR3: CATKGLAGGEQYF

V: TRBV18
J: TRBJ1-1
size: NA
D: TRBD1
DNA: TGTGCCAGCTCACCTCGACAGGGGACCATGAACACTGAAGCTTTCTTT
CDR3: CASSPRQGTMNTEAFF